This is a list of T cell receptor beta chains from one sample in a study of cytomegalovirus exposure and HLA in healthy donors. This table comes from immunoSEQ multiplex PCR, and its TCRdb copy is limited to in-frame clones, with some not included. The sample spans 70,000 to 100,000 clones; the ten largest clones claim 5.5%. Sequenced: PBMCs. The receptors come from a girl under 18 in good health and CMV-seropositive. The CDR3 runs from the conserved cysteine through the conserved F or W. The order of the fields is D gene, V gene, J gene, CDR3 protein, CDR3 DNA. A D gene is named only where the DNA matches it firmly.

D gene: TRBD1
V gene: TRBV7-6
J gene: TRBJ1-3
CDR3 protein: CASSLQGTGNTIYF
CDR3 DNA: TGTGCCAGCAGCCTACAGGGGACTGGAAACACCATATATTTT

D gene: TRBD1
V gene: TRBV6-5
J gene: TRBJ1-4
CDR3 protein: CASSYGQGASDEKLFF
CDR3 DNA: TGTGCCAGCAGTTACGGTCAGGGGGCTTCTGATGAAAAACTGTTTTTT

D gene: .
V gene: TRBV13
J gene: TRBJ2-1
CDR3 protein: CASSFATGGRGEQFF
CDR3 DNA: TGTGCCAGCAGCTTTGCTACCGGGGGACGGGGTGAGCAGTTCTTC

D gene: TRBD1
V gene: TRBV2
J gene: TRBJ1-1
CDR3 protein: CASVGQGAEAFF
CDR3 DNA: TGTGCCAGTGTGGGACAGGGGGCTGAAGCTTTCTTT

D gene: .
V gene: TRBV7-2
J gene: TRBJ1-1
CDR3 protein: CASSKHMNTEAFF
CDR3 DNA: TGTGCCAGCAGCAAACATATGAACACTGAAGCTTTCTTT

D gene: .
V gene: TRBV18
J gene: TRBJ1-1
CDR3 protein: CASYPTGYTEAFF
CDR3 DNA: TGTGCCAGCTATCCAACAGGATACACTGAAGCTTTCTTT

D gene: .
V gene: TRBV5-8
J gene: TRBJ2-3
CDR3 protein: CASSFGGVSTDTQYF
CDR3 DNA: TGTGCCAGCAGCTTCGGGGGTGTGAGCACAGATACGCAGTATTTT

D gene: TRBD1
V gene: TRBV5-6
J gene: TRBJ1-1
CDR3 protein: CASSVPDRGRTEAFF
CDR3 DNA: TGTGCCAGCAGCGTCCCGGACAGGGGAAGGACTGAAGCTTTCTTT

D gene: TRBD1
V gene: TRBV2
J gene: TRBJ2-3
CDR3 protein: CASSEVGTGAFTDTQYF
CDR3 DNA: TGTGCCAGCAGTGAAGTGGGGACAGGGGCTTTCACAGATACGCAGTATTTT

D gene: TRBD1
V gene: TRBV9
J gene: TRBJ1-2
CDR3 protein: CASSVGTGHYTF
CDR3 DNA: TGTGCCAGCAGCGTAGGGACAGGGCACTACACCTTC

D gene: .
V gene: TRBV9
J gene: TRBJ1-1
CDR3 protein: CASSQGTARGTEAFF
CDR3 DNA: TGTGCCAGTAGCCAAGGGACTGCCCGGGGCACTGAAGCTTTCTTT

D gene: TRBD1
V gene: TRBV30
J gene: TRBJ1-6
CDR3 protein: CASSQDRDSPLHF
CDR3 DNA: TGTGCCTCAAGTCAGGACAGGGATTCACCCCTACACTTT

D gene: TRBD1
V gene: TRBV18
J gene: TRBJ2-2
CDR3 protein: CASSPPGQGNTGELFF
CDR3 DNA: TGTGCCAGCTCACCACCGGGACAGGGAAACACCGGGGAGCTGTTTTTT

D gene: .
V gene: TRBV4-3
J gene: TRBJ2-4
CDR3 protein: CASSQQKGENIQYF
CDR3 DNA: TGCGCCAGCAGCCAGCAAAAGGGGGAAAACATTCAGTACTTC

D gene: .
V gene: TRBV18
J gene: TRBJ2-7
CDR3 protein: CASSPPVQLSSYEQYF
CDR3 DNA: TGTGCCAGCTCACCACCGGTACAGTTGAGCTCCTACGAGCAGTACTTC